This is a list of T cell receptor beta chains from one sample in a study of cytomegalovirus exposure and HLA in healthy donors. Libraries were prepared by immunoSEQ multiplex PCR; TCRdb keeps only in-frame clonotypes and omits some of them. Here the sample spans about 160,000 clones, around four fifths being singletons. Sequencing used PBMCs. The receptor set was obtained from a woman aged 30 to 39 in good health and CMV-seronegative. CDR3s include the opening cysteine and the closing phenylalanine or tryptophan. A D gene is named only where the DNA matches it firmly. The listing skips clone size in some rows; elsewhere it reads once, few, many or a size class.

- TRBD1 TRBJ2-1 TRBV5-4 CASSPDRGNNEQFF TGTGCCAGCAGCCCGGACAGGGGGAACAATGAGCAGTTCTTC
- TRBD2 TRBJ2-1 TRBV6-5 CASRRFGGAYNEQFF TGTGCCAGCAGACGCTTTGGGGGGGCCTACAATGAGCAGTTCTTC
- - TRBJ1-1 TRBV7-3 CASSRGVNTEAFF TGTGCCAGCAGCCGGGGGGTAAACACTGAAGCTTTCTTT
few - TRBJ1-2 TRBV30 CAWSGQINYGYTF TGTGCCTGGAGCGGACAGATTAACTATGGCTACACCTTC
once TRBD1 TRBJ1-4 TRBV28 CASSFRARGQGTNEKLFF TGTGCCAGCAGTTTCCGGGCCAGGGGGCAGGGAACTAATGAAAAACTGTTTTTT
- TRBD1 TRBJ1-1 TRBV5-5 CASSWRGLGTEAFF TGTGCCAGCAGCTGGAGGGGGCTTGGCACTGAAGCTTTCTTT
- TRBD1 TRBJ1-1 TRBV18 CASSPETGMNTEAFF TGTGCCAGCTCACCCGAGACAGGGATGAACACTGAAGCTTTCTTT
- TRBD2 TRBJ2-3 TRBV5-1 CASSIPSGRPDTQYF TGCGCCAGCAGCATCCCTAGCGGGAGGCCAGATACGCAGTATTTT
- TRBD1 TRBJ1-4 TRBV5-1 CASNTGGPNEKLFF TGCGCCAGCAACACAGGGGGCCCTAATGAAAAACTGTTTTTT
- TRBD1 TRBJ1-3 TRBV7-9 CSSSLPLYRDRAGNTIYF TGTTCCAGCAGCCTACCCCTCTACCGGGACAGGGCTGGAAACACCATATATTTT
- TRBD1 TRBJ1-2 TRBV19 CASSMNDRGLVYGYTF TGTGCCAGTAGTATGAACGACAGGGGGCTAGTTTATGGCTACACCTTC
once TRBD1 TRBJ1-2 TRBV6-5 CASSYGATGFNGYTF TGTGCCAGCAGTTACGGGGCGACAGGGTTTAATGGCTACACCTTC
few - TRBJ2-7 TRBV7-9 CASSLVEGGYEQYF TGTGCCAGCAGCTTGGTGGAGGGTGGGTACGAGCAGTACTTC
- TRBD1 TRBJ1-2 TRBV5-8 CASSFRQGSYYGYTF TGTGCCAGCAGTTTTCGACAGGGAAGCTACTATGGCTACACCTTC
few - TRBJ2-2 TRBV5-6 CASSYGTWGVGELFF TGTGCCAGCAGCTACGGGACTTGGGGCGTCGGGGAGCTGTTTTTT
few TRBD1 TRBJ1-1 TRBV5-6 CASSSSGTVDTEAFF TGTGCCAGCAGCTCATCCGGGACAGTGGACACTGAAGCTTTCTTT
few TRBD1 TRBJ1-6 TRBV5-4 CASSYPTGNSPLHF TGTGCCAGCAGTTACCCGACAGGGAATTCACCCCTCCACTTT
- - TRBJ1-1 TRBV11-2 CASSLDWGGDTEAFF TGTGCCAGCAGCTTAGATTGGGGAGGAGACACTGAAGCTTTCTTT
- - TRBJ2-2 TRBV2 CASSATGELFF TGTGCCAGCAGTGCAACCGGGGAGCTGTTTTTT
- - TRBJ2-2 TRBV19 CASSILAGELFF TGTGCCAGTAGCATACTAGCCGGGGAGCTGTTTTTT
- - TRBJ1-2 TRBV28 CALRVGYTF TGTGCACTACGGGTTGGCTACACCTTC
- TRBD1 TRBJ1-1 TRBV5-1 CASGQGPTEAFF TGCGCCAGTGGACAGGGGCCCACTGAAGCTTTCTTT
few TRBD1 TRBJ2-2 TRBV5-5 CASSSQGASPGELFF TGTGCCAGCAGCTCACAGGGGGCCTCGCCCGGGGAGCTGTTTTTT
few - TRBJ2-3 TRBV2 CASTGSGKDTQYF TGTGCCAGCACCGGTTCGGGGAAAGATACGCAGTATTTT
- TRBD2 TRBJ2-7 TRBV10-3 CAISRLAHEQYF TGTGCCATCAGTCGACTAGCCCACGAGCAGTACTTC
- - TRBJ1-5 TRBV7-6 CASSPLGGVQPQHF TGTGCCAGCAGCCCCCTAGGGGGGGTTCAGCCCCAGCATTTT
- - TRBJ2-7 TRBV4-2 CASSQDASLYEQYF TGTGCCAGCAGCCAAGACGCTAGCCTCTACGAGCAGTACTTC
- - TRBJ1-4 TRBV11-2 CASSLSPGPGLFF TGTGCCAGCAGCTTAAGCCCGGGCCCGGGGCTGTTTTTT
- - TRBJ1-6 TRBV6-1 CASSEAQGDSPLHF TGTGCCAGCAGTGAAGCACAGGGAGACTCACCCCTCCACTTT
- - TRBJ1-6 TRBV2 CASSLGWNSPLHF TGTGCCAGCAGTCTCGGGTGGAATTCACCCCTCCACTTT
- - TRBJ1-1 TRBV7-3 CASSQGLPTEAFF TGTGCCAGCAGCCAAGGACTCCCTACAGAAGCTTTCTTT